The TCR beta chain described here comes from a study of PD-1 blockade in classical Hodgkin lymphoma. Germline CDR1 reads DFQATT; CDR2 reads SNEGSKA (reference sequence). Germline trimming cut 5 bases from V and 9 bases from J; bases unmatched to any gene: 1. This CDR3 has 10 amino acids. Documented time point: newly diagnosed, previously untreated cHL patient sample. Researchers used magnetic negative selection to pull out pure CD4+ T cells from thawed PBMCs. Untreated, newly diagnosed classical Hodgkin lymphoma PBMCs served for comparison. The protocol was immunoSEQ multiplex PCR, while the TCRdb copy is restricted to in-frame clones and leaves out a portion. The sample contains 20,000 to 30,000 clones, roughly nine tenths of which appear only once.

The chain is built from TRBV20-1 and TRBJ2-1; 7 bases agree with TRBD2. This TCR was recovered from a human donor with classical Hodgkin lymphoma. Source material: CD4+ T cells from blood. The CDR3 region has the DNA TGCAGTGCTGCTAGCGGTGAGCAGTTCTTC. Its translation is CSAASGEQFF.